These 4 T cell receptor beta chains came from one sample sequenced in a study of CD8+ T cells in alopecia areata. Extracted from the samples, RNA was reverse transcribed into cDNA to serve as the sequencing template. The data were produced by immunoSEQ multiplex PCR, yet TCRdb's version contains in-frame clones alone and is incomplete. The table records approximately 150,000 clones, 51% of them present only once. The sequencing used CD4+ T cells sorted from blood, collected at week 0. The receptors were sampled from a human donor with alopecia areata.

This clone was seen a handful of times. The rearrangement joins TRBV28 to TRBJ2-7; D may be TRBD2 (6 bases). The V end lost 2 bases, the J end lost 4 bases, and 15 bases lay between the germline ends. This CDR3 is 15 amino acids long. Germline-derived CDR1 and CDR2 are MDHEN and SYDVKM. CDR3 region: CASSLLPGRGYEQYF. The CDR3 DNA sequence: TGTGCCAGCAGTTTACTCCCCGGGAGAGGTTACGAGCAGTACTTC.

The chain has TRBV29-1 and TRBJ2-3; a possible D gene is TRBD2 (6 bases). Deletions cut 3 bases from V and 0 bases from J, with 13 bases between. This CDR3 has 15 amino acids. Germline CDR1 is SQVTM and CDR2 is ANQGSEA. The CDR3 DNA sequence: TGCAGCGTTGAGGGCGGGGCAGAGAGCACAGATACGCAGTATTTT. Amino acid sequence: CSVEGGAESTDTQYF.

The CDR3, as DNA: TGCGCCAGCAGCCACCCTTTGGGCCAGGGAGAATACGAGCAGTACTTC. Translation gives CASSHPLGQGEYEQYF. The J gene is TRBJ2-7, the V gene TRBV4-1; D may correspond to TRBD1 or TRBD2 (5 bases each). Trimming shortened V by 3 bases and J by 4 bases, and 19 bases separated the two germline ends. The CDR3 has 16 amino acids. CDR1 MGHRA and CDR2 YSYEKL come from the germline V gene.

The chain's CDR3 is CAWRGGAYNEQFF. The CDR3 coding sequence is TGTGCCTGGAGGGGGGGAGCCTACAATGAGCAGTTCTTC. J is TRBJ2-1 and V is TRBV30, with D maybe TRBD2 (6 bases). This CDR3 region has 13 residues. Deletions cut 3 bases from V and 2 bases from J, with 8 bases between. Germline V gene data show CDR1 as GTSNPN and CDR2 as SVGIG (reference sequence).